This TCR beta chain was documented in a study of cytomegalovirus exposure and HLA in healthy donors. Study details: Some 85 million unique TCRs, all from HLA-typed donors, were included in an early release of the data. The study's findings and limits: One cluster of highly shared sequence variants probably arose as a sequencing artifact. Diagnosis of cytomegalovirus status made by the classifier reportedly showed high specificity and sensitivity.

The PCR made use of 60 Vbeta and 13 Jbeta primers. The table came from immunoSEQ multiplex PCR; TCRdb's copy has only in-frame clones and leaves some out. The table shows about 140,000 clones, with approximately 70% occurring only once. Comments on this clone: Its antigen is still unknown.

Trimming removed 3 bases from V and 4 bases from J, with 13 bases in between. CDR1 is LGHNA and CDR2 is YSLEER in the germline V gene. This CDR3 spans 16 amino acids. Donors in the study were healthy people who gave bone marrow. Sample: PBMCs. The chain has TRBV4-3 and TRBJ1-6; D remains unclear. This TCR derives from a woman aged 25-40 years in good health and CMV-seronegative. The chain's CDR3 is CASSHDSASYNSPLHF. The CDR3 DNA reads TGCGCCAGCAGCCACGACTCGGCCAGTTATAATTCACCCCTCCACTTT.